This T cell receptor (beta chain) was obtained from a study of human T cells and chemical hapten exposure. About the research overall: Chiefly female patients presented with alopecia areata, totalis or universalis. Minor pooled library volume differences mainly drove per-sample TCR yield variation. Overall study findings and caveats: Expanded TCRs were compared with controls, and the expanded TCRs formed significantly more large CDR3 similarity clusters. No shift was seen in TCRs above 1 in 1000 frequency with DPC sensitization.

A note on this clonotype: The target antigen is unknown. A much larger clone lies a single base off, so this may be a read error.

Indicated time point: patch test 1, 2 weeks after DPC sensitization. Described treatment: therapeutic diphenylcyclopropenone sensitization with weekly scalp DPC. Germline-derived CDR1 and CDR2 are MNHEY and SVGEGT. The CDR3 loop spans 14 amino acids. V shed 6 bases and J 6 bases; nucleotides not matched to a gene: 11. One entry per CDR3 protein, called by TCRdb with MiXCR from the RACE reads. The sample has tens of thousands of distinct CDR3 sequences, 12% seen once. Here the sequenced sample was whole blood, taken in connection with sensitization to the hapten diphenylcyclopropenone (DPC). The receptor was isolated from a woman aged 60 to 75 with alopecia areata. Some clones in this sample may be carry-over from other donors' samples. V is TRBV6-2 or TRBV6-3 and J is TRBJ2-7; 7 nucleotides match TRBD2. CDR3 amino acids: CASRTAGSGSEQYF. CDR3 bases: TGTGCCAGCAGAACAGCGGGGAGCGGCTCCGAGCAGTACTTC.